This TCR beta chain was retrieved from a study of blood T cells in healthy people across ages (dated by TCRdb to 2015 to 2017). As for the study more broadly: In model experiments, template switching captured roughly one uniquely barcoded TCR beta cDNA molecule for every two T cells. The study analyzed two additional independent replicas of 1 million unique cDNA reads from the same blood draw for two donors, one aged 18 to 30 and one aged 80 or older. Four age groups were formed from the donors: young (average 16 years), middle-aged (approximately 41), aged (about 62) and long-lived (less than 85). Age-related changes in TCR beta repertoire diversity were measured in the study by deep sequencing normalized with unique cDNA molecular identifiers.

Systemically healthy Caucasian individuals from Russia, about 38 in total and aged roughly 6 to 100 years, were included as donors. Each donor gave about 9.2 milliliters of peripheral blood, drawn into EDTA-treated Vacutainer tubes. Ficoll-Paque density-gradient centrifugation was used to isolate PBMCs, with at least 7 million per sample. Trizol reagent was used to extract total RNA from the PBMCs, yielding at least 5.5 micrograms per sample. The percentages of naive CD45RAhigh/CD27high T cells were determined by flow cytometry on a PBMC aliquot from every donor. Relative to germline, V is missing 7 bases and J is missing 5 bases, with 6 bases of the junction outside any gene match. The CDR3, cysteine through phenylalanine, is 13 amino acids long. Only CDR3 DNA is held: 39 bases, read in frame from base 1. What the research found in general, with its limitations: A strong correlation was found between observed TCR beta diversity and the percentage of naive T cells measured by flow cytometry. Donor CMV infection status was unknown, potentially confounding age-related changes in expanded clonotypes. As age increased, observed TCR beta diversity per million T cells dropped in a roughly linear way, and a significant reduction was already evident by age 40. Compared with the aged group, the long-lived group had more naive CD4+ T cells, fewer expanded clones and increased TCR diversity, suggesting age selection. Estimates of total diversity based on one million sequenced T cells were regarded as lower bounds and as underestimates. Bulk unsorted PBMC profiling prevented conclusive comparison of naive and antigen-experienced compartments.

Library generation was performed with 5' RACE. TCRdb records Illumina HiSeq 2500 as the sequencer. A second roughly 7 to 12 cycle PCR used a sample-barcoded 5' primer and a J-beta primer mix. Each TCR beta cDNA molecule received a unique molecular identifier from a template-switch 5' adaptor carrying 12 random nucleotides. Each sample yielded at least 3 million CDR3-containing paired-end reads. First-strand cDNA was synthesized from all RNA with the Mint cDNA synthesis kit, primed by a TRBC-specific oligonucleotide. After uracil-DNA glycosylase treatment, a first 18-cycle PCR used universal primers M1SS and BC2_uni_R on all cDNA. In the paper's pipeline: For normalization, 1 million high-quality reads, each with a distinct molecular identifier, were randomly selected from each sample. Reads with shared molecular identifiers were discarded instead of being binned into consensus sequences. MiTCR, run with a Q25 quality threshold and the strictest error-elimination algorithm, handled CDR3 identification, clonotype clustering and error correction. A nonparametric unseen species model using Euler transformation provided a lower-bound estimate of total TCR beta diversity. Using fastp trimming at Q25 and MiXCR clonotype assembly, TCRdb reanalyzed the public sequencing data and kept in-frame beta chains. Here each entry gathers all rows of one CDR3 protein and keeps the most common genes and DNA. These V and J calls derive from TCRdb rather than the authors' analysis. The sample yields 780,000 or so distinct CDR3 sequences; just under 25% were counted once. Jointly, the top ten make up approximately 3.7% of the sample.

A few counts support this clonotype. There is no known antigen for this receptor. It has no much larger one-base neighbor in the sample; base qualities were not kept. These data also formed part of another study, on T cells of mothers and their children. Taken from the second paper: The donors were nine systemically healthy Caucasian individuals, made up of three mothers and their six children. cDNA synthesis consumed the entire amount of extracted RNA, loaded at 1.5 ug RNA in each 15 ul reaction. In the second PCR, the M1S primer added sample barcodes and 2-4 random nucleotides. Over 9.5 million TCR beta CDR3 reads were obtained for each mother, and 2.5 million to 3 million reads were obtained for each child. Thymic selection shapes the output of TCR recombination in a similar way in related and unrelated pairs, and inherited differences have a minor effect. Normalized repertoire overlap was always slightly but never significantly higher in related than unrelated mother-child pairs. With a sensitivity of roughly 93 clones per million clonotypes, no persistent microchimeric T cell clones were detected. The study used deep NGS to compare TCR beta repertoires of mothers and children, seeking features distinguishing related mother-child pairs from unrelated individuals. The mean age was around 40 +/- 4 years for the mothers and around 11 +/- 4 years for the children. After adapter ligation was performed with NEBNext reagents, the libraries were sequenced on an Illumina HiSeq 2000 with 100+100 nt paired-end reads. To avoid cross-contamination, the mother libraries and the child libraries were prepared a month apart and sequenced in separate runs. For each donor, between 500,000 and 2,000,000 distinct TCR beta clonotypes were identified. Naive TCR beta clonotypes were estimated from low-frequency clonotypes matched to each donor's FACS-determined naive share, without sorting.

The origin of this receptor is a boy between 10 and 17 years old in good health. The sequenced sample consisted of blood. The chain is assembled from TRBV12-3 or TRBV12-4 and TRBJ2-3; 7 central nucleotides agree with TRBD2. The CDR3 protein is CASNGLGGDTQYF. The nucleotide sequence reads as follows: TGTGCCAGCAACGGACTAGGAGGAGATACGCAGTATTTT.